The clone carrying this T cell receptor (beta chain) has ten or more counts. What it recognizes is unknown. This specimen comes from a study of glioma-infiltrating T cells. Broader study findings: Tissue-blood divergence was below expectation in non-neoplastic patients, above in gliomas.

This CDR3 has 15 amino acids. With V trimmed by 4 bases and J by 2 bases, 8 bases remained unmatched. CDR1 is DFQATT and CDR2 is SNEGSKA in the germline V gene (reference sequence). Using RNA template, CDR3s of TCR alpha and beta were amplified with iRepertoire arm-PCR. One-step reverse transcription and amplification started from roughly 100-400 ng of tissue mRNA or PBMC total RNA. Via MiXCR, TCRdb re-called the multiplex PCR reads, giving one row per CDR3 protein. Of 150,000 to 200,000 distinct CDR3 sequences detected, more than 30% appear once; the ten largest clones hold 20%. The chain employs TRBV20-1 and TRBJ2-7, with 10 bases lining up with TRBD1. Material: glioma tissue, nonneoplastic brain tissue, or PBMCs (not recorded which). The sequence derives from a human donor with low-grade glioma or glioblastoma, undergoing nonglioma brain surgery, or in good health (not recorded which). The CDR3 region has the DNA TGCAGTGCTACTCCGGGACAGGGGATGACCTACGAGCAGTACTTC. As protein: CSATPGQGMTYEQYF.